Listed below are T cell receptor beta chains from one sample, sequenced in a study of blood T cell repertoires in COVID-19. Assay used: immunoSEQ multiplex PCR; TCRdb lists only in-frame clones, some missing. Among about 200,000 clones listed, about 91% were seen once. The sequenced sample consisted of PBMCs or T cells enriched from blood (not recorded which). The receptors stem from a woman between 35 and 50 years old with acute COVID-19. CDR3s include the opening cysteine and the closing phenylalanine or tryptophan. Each record gives: D gene, J gene, CDR3 length, clone size, V gene, CDR3 DNA, CDR3 protein. The D gene is left open where the match is weak. The size field is filled for only some rows; it gives once, few, many or a size class.

d_gene: NA
j_gene: TRBJ2-7
len: 15
abundance: few
v_gene: TRBV7-6
CDR3nt: TGTGCCAGCAGCTTAGGACAGCGAGCCTCTACGGAGCAGTACTTC
CDR3aa: CASSLGQRASTEQYF

d_gene: TRBD2
j_gene: TRBJ2-7
len: 16
abundance: NA
v_gene: TRBV2
CDR3nt: TGTGCCAGCAGGGGACTAGCGGGGGGGTACAACGACGAGCAGTACTTC
CDR3aa: CASRGLAGGYNDEQYF

d_gene: TRBD2
j_gene: TRBJ2-3
len: 18
abundance: NA
v_gene: TRBV7-9
CDR3nt: TGTGCCAGCAGCTTTTTAGCGGGGGGGAACAGTGGCACAGATACGCAGTATTTT
CDR3aa: CASSFLAGGNSGTDTQYF

d_gene: NA
j_gene: TRBJ1-6
len: 16
abundance: NA
v_gene: TRBV6-2/TRBV6-3
CDR3nt: TGTGCCAGCAGTTCCCGACAGGCAGGACATAATTCACCCCTCCACTTT
CDR3aa: CASSSRQAGHNSPLHF

d_gene: TRBD2
j_gene: TRBJ2-1
len: 17
abundance: NA
v_gene: TRBV5-6
CDR3nt: TGTGCCAGCAGCTTGGGAGCTCTAGCGGGGGGGCCCAATGAGCAGTTCTTC
CDR3aa: CASSLGALAGGPNEQFF

d_gene: NA
j_gene: TRBJ1-4
len: 12
abundance: NA
v_gene: TRBV2
CDR3nt: TGTGCCAGCAGATACAGGGAGGAAAAACTGTTTTTT
CDR3aa: CASRYREEKLFF

d_gene: TRBD1
j_gene: TRBJ2-7
len: 13
abundance: NA
v_gene: TRBV7-2
CDR3nt: TGTGCCAGCAGCCCGACAGGGGGTAGAGAGCAGTACTTC
CDR3aa: CASSPTGGREQYF

d_gene: NA
j_gene: TRBJ1-6
len: 14
abundance: NA
v_gene: TRBV19
CDR3nt: TGTGCCAGTAGCCAGGGGTCCTATAATTCACCCCTCCACTTT
CDR3aa: CASSQGSYNSPLHF

d_gene: NA
j_gene: TRBJ2-7
len: 12
abundance: NA
v_gene: TRBV12-3/TRBV12-4
CDR3nt: TGTGCCAGCAGTTCGAGTATCCACGAGCAGTACTTC
CDR3aa: CASSSSIHEQYF

d_gene: TRBD2
j_gene: TRBJ2-5
len: 15
abundance: NA
v_gene: TRBV19
CDR3nt: TGTGCCAGTAGTATCCGGGAGGGATTGAAAGAGACCCAGTACTTC
CDR3aa: CASSIREGLKETQYF

d_gene: NA
j_gene: TRBJ2-7
len: 13
abundance: NA
v_gene: TRBV5-4
CDR3nt: TGTGCCAGCAGCTTACCGGGTCTTAACGAGCAGTACTTC
CDR3aa: CASSLPGLNEQYF

d_gene: NA
j_gene: TRBJ1-5
len: 16
abundance: NA
v_gene: TRBV19
CDR3nt: TGTGCCAGTAGTCCTCCTCGGGGGAGAAGCAATCAGCCCCAGCATTTT
CDR3aa: CASSPPRGRSNQPQHF

d_gene: TRBD2
j_gene: TRBJ2-5
len: 15
abundance: NA
v_gene: TRBV7-9
CDR3nt: TGTGCCAGCAGCTTGGGCGGGGGGCCAGGAGAGACCCAGTACTTC
CDR3aa: CASSLGGGPGETQYF

d_gene: TRBD1
j_gene: TRBJ1-5
len: 14
abundance: NA
v_gene: TRBV2
CDR3nt: TGTGCCAGCAGTGATGTTACAGGGGTCCAGCCCCAGCATTTT
CDR3aa: CASSDVTGVQPQHF

d_gene: TRBD2
j_gene: TRBJ2-3
len: 16
abundance: NA
v_gene: TRBV3-1/TRBV3-2
CDR3nt: TGTGCCAGCAGCCCCCTGGCGGGAGGCCGGGCAGATACGCAGTATTTT
CDR3aa: CASSPLAGGRADTQYF

d_gene: TRBD1
j_gene: TRBJ1-3
len: 15
abundance: once
v_gene: TRBV6-5
CDR3nt: TGTGCCAGCAGGACGACAGGGCTAGCCGGAAACACCATATATTTT
CDR3aa: CASRTTGLAGNTIYF

d_gene: NA
j_gene: TRBJ2-1
len: 14
abundance: once
v_gene: TRBV19
CDR3nt: TGTGCCAGTAGTCCTCGCCTAGCACACAATGAGCAGTTCTTC
CDR3aa: CASSPRLAHNEQFF

d_gene: NA
j_gene: TRBJ2-3
len: 15
abundance: NA
v_gene: TRBV12-1
CDR3nt: TGTGCCAGCAGCCTCCGGGACAGTAGCACAGATACGCAGTATTTT
CDR3aa: CASSLRDSSTDTQYF

d_gene: NA
j_gene: TRBJ1-3
len: 12
abundance: NA
v_gene: TRBV2
CDR3nt: TGTGCCAGCAGACAGGCTGGAAACACCATATATTTT
CDR3aa: CASRQAGNTIYF

d_gene: NA
j_gene: TRBJ2-5
len: 13
abundance: NA
v_gene: TRBV6-5
CDR3nt: TGTGCCAGCAGTTACATTCGGGGGGAGACCCAGTACTTC
CDR3aa: CASSYIRGETQYF

d_gene: NA
j_gene: TRBJ1-2
len: 14
abundance: NA
v_gene: TRBV29-1
CDR3nt: TGCAGCGTTGTGGACAAAGGAGTTGACTATGGCTACACCTTC
CDR3aa: CSVVDKGVDYGYTF

d_gene: NA
j_gene: TRBJ1-2
len: 13
abundance: NA
v_gene: TRBV6-5
CDR3nt: TGTGCCAGCAGCCTGGACGGGGGCTATGGCTACACCTTC
CDR3aa: CASSLDGGYGYTF

d_gene: TRBD1
j_gene: TRBJ1-5
len: 15
abundance: few
v_gene: TRBV19
CDR3nt: TGTGCCAGTAGGCCGGGACAGGGGAGCAATCAGCCCCAGCATTTT
CDR3aa: CASRPGQGSNQPQHF

d_gene: TRBD1
j_gene: TRBJ1-5
len: 17
abundance: NA
v_gene: TRBV28
CDR3nt: TGTGCCAGCAGTTGGGGACAGGGGTTTGATCGCAATCAGCCCCAGCATTTT
CDR3aa: CASSWGQGFDRNQPQHF

d_gene: NA
j_gene: TRBJ1-2
len: 15
abundance: NA
v_gene: TRBV5-3
CDR3nt: TGTGCCAGAAGGCCCCCCCTTACCCCACTCGGTGGCTACACCTTC
CDR3aa: CARRPPLTPLGGYTF

d_gene: NA
j_gene: TRBJ2-3
len: 16
abundance: NA
v_gene: TRBV5-1
CDR3nt: TGCGCCAGCAGCTTGGGCGTAGGCGGGAGCACAGATACGCAGTATTTT
CDR3aa: CASSLGVGGSTDTQYF

d_gene: TRBD1
j_gene: TRBJ2-6
len: 16
abundance: NA
v_gene: TRBV19
CDR3nt: TGTGCCAGTACCCACAGGGGATCCTTGGGGGCCAACGTCCTGACTTTC
CDR3aa: CASTHRGSLGANVLTF

d_gene: TRBD2
j_gene: TRBJ2-1
len: 16
abundance: NA
v_gene: TRBV3-1/TRBV3-2
CDR3nt: TGTGCCAGCAGCCCGGAAGAGGTAGCGGGAGGGCCGATTCAGTTCTTC
CDR3aa: CASSPEEVAGGPIQFF

d_gene: TRBD1
j_gene: TRBJ1-2
len: 15
abundance: NA
v_gene: TRBV9
CDR3nt: TGTGCCAGCAGCGCCCCAGGGGGATTGGACTATGGCTACACCTTC
CDR3aa: CASSAPGGLDYGYTF

d_gene: TRBD1
j_gene: TRBJ1-1
len: 14
abundance: NA
v_gene: TRBV4-1
CDR3nt: TGCGCCAGCAGCCAAACAGGGGATAGGACTGAAGCTTTCTTT
CDR3aa: CASSQTGDRTEAFF